This TCR beta chain is drawn from a study of blood T cell repertoires in COVID-19. Study in general: Acute-phase and convalescent COVID-19 samples originated in the United States, Italy and Spain. Sources were T cells, B-cell-depleted T cells, or PBMCs; the material itself was cDNA or gDNA.

This clone was seen a handful of times. CDR1 MNHNY and CDR2 SVGAGI come from the germline V gene (reference sequence). J lost 4 bases, V lost 2 bases, and 6 bases had no gene match. This CDR3 contains 15 residues. In the original processing: Researchers report that nucleated cell counts were estimated from reference gene primer amplification. Sequencing used immunoSEQ multiplex PCR; TCRdb keeps in-frame clones, though not all of them. The D gene and trimming were derived from the DNA, and the V and J assignments and clone size from that table. In the table there are about 110,000 clones, approximately 90% of which are singletons.

Sequenced input: peripheral blood. V and J are TRBV6-6 and TRBJ1-2; 8 bases match TRBD1. This receptor was taken from a woman in her forties or fifties with acute or convalescent COVID-19. The CDR3, as DNA: TGTGCCAGCAGTTACGGGTCAGGGGGCAGCTATGGCTACACCTTC. This sequence encodes CASSYGSGGSYGYTF.